Included here is one T cell receptor beta chain sequence, with context. The antigen remains undetermined. Other DNA sequences in this sample translate to the same CDR3. This sample stems from a study of shared clonotypes between healthy human individuals. Study findings and constraints: In having few donors, the study represented limited genetic and exposure-history diversity. Estimated richness values were generally larger in naive subsets than in memory subsets.

From germline, CDR1 is MDHEN and CDR2 SYDVKM. This CDR3 has 15 residues. The junction had 4 bases not matched to a gene; V was cut back by 3 bases and J by 4 bases. Genomic DNA belonging to each subset was distributed in equal measure over several immunoSEQ plates. Sequencing was performed with immunoSEQ multiplex PCR; in TCRdb, only in-frame clones are kept and a portion is missing. The sample includes approximately 1,500,000 clones, over 95% seen only once; the top ten take 1% to 1.5%. V gene TRBV28 combines with J gene TRBJ1-4; 8 bases are a match to TRBD1. The clonotype was recovered from a man younger than 45 in good health. The sequenced sample consisted of naive CD4+ T cells sorted from blood. Subset specified: CD45RA+ positively selected. The CDR3 here is CASSFLDRDNEKLFF. CDR3 nucleotides: TGTGCCAGCAGTTTCTTGGACAGGGATAATGAAAAACTGTTTTTT.